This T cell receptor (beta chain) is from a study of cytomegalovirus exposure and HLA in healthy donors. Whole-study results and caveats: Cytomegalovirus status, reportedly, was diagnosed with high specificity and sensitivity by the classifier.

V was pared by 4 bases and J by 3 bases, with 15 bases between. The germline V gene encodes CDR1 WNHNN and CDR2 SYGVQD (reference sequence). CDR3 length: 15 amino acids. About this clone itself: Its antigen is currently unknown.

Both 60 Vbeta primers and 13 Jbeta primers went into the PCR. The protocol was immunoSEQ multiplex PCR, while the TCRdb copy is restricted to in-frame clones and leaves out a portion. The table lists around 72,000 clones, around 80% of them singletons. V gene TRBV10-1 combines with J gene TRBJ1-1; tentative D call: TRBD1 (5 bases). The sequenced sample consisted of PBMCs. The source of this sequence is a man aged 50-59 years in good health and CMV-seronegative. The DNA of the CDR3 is TGCGCCAGCAGTGGGTACAGGAGTGGAGACACTGAAGCTTTCTTT. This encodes CASSGYRSGDTEAFF.